The clone carrying this T cell receptor beta chain was recorded a few times. The entry originates in a study of blood T cell repertoires in COVID-19. Clones were sequenced by immunoSEQ multiplex PCR, and TCRdb holds only the in-frame ones, with some missing. The sample lists some 160,000 clones, under 95% occurring once. Germline CDR1 MNHEY, CDR2 SMNVEV (reference sequence). The CDR3 contains 15 residues. The rearrangement uses TRBV27 and TRBJ2-1; TRBD2 matches 8 bases. Sequenced material: peripheral blood. The origin of this receptor is a man between 18 and 29 years old with COVID-19, enrolled during active disease. CDR3 sequence: CVPPPPGGVYNEQFF. The CDR3 region has the DNA TGTGTCCCTCCCCCCCCCGGGGGGGTCTACAATGAGCAGTTCTTC.